The 9 T cell receptor beta chains presented below share a single source sample, sequenced in a study of blood T cells in healthy people across ages. Next came a second PCR, run for roughly 6 to 11 cycles, which used a sample-barcoded 5' primer along with a J-beta primer mix. Via MiXCR, TCRdb re-called the 5' RACE reads, giving one row per CDR3 protein. The table shows about 840,000 distinct CDR3 sequences, with under 35% occurring only once. The sample also formed part of further work on T cells of mothers and their children.

The sequencing sample was made of blood. The source is a woman aged 40 to 50 in good health.

Note on this clonotype: A read error may account for a junction end that differs from germline. The V and J genes are TRBV5-6 and TRBJ2-5; 11 bases line up with TRBD2. Per germline, CDR1 SGHDT and CDR2 YYEEEE. The CDR3 length is 19 residues. This chain's CDR3 is CASSFTSGGAWGTQEAQYF. Written as DNA, the CDR3 is TGTGCCAGCAGCTTTACTAGCGGGGGAGCGTGGGGGACCCAAGAGGCCCAGTACTTC.

The V gene is TRBV10-3, the J gene TRBJ2-4; TRBD2 aligns across 7 bases. The J call could be wrong; TRBJ2-5 is a better fit for the DNA end. Germline V CDR1 and CDR2: ENHRY, SYGVKD. The CDR3 contains 16 residues. The CDR3 spells CASTSSKRGDLETQYF. The CDR3 DNA is TGTGCCAGCACTTCATCGAAGCGGGGAGACTTGGAGACCCAGTACTTC.

V and J are TRBV6-5 and TRBJ2-5, with D maybe TRBD2 (6 bases). The germline V gene has CDR1 MNHEY and CDR2 SVGAGI. This CDR3 spans 14 amino acids. The V and J ends lost 4 bases and 5 bases respectively, with 14 bases between them. Written as DNA, the CDR3 is TGTGCCAGCAGTTGGGGGGTTTACGGGGAGACCCAGTACTTC. Protein product: CASSWGVYGETQYF.

This clonotype was seen many times. The rearrangement joins TRBV20-1 to TRBJ1-4, with D maybe TRBD1 (5 bases). The CDR3 sequence is 14 residues long. The germline V and J ends were trimmed by 6 bases and 7 bases, with 18 bases remaining between them. CDR1 is DFQATT, CDR2 SNEGSKA, per germline (reference sequence). DNA of the CDR3: TGCAGTGCGCCAGACAGCCCCGACCCTGAAAAACTGTTTTTT. Its protein is CSAPDSPDPEKLFF.

Only a few counts were recorded for this clonotype. The V gene is TRBV18, the J gene TRBJ1-2, with TRBD1 matching over 9 bases. Germline-derived CDR1 and CDR2 are KGHSH and LQKENI. The CDR3 loop spans 14 amino acids. J was trimmed by 2 bases and V by 6 bases; bases with no gene match: 4. CDR3 region: CASSTTGGNYGYTF. CDR3 bases: TGTGCCAGCTCGACTACAGGGGGCAACTATGGCTACACCTTC.

The rearrangement links TRBV18 to TRBJ1-2; D gene ambiguous. The V and J ends lost 4 bases and 2 bases respectively, with 8 bases between them. The germline gives CDR1 KGHSH, CDR2 LQKENI. The CDR3 consists of 13 residues. CDR3 bases: TGTGCCAGCTCACGATATAGCAACTATGGCTACACCTTC. It specifies CASSRYSNYGYTF.

The table lists this clonotype with a few counts. This could be a read error, since a much larger clone is one nucleotide away. The V and J genes are TRBV20-1 and TRBJ2-5; D uncertain. CDR1 DFQATT and CDR2 SNEGSKA come from the germline V gene (reference sequence). The CDR3 extends over 12 amino acids. V lost 0 bases to trimming and J lost 4 bases, with 6 bases between them. The DNA for the CDR3 is TGCAGTGCTAGAGAGCGTGGAGAGACCCAGTACTTC. The encoded protein is CSARERGETQYF.

This clonotype was found many times. The CDR3 DNA is TGTGCCAGCAGCTTGGCGAACACAGATACGCAGTATTTT. Translation: CASSLANTDTQYF. This chain joins TRBV11-1 and TRBJ2-3, with D hard to call. Germline V CDR1 and CDR2: SGHAT, FQDESV (reference sequence). With 3 bases removed from V and 2 bases from J, the gap between germline ends came to 6 bases. The CDR3 has 13 amino acids.

In the case of this clonotype: The DNA is left out, because the CDR3 cannot be placed on it with certainty; the CDR3 is given as TCRdb lists it. The chain has TRBV7-9 and TRBJ2-1; TRBD2, as called in the table, went unchecked against the DNA. The germline V gene encodes CDR1 SEHNR and CDR2 FQNEAQ (reference sequence). The CDR3 is 14 residues long, counting both termini. CDR3 region: CTSMFGSGGDEQFF.